This T cell receptor (beta chain) emerged from a study of T cell repertoires in cytomegalovirus infection (dated by TCRdb to 2018 to 2020). Some background on the complete study: Donor HLA type was relevant to the analysis, as public TCR beta signatures indicated carriage of CMV infection together with the matching HLA type.

TCRdb lists the instrument as Illumina HiSeq 1500. TCRdb handled the public reads itself, with Q25 trimming in fastp and clone calling in MiXCR, and kept productive beta chains. Rows matching on CDR3 protein sequence are summarized as one entry with the most common DNA and genes. This sample gives about 300,000 distinct CDR3 sequences in total; about 25% of them show up just once. Of the sample, around 13% is held by the ten largest clones. This clonotype was counted at least ten times. Its antigen is not yet known. Within one base of it there is no much larger clone, and no base qualities were kept. What the authors observed across the whole study: Carriers of CMV infection plus the relevant HLA type were discriminated by the cumulative frequency of public TCR beta family members in the study cohort and in an independent 352-donor cohort. The ex vivo response was dominated by HLA-C-restricted CMV-specific TCR beta clonotypes, which also provided the single most frequent clonotype in two of eight donors.

Spanning cysteine to phenylalanine, the CDR3 consists of 12 amino acids. This entry keeps only the CDR3 DNA: 36 bases, framed from base 1. The germline V gene yields SGHTA for CDR1 and FQGTGA for CDR2. The V end loses 1 base and the J end loses 9 bases, and a stretch of 7 bases separates them. The rearrangement joined TRBV7-3 to TRBJ2-1; the best D guess is TRBD2, with 6 bases matching. The source is a human donor in good health (CMV status not recorded). Some clones in this sample may be carry-over from other donors' samples. The sequenced sample was PBMCs. The encoded CDR3 is CASSLMGGEQFF. The nucleotides are TGTGCCAGCAGCTTAATGGGGGGTGAGCAGTTCTTC.